Below are 4 T cell receptor beta chains sequenced from a single sample in a study of blood T cell repertoires in COVID-19. Libraries were prepared by immunoSEQ multiplex PCR; TCRdb keeps only in-frame clonotypes and omits some of them. The sample includes fewer than 350,000 clones, less than 95% seen only once; the top ten take around 2.8%. Sequenced sample: PBMCs or T cells enriched from blood (not recorded which). These receptor sequences come from a man aged 35 to 55 who had been exposed to COVID-19.

The chain couples TRBV9 to TRBJ2-3; D not resolved. The length of the CDR3 is 16 residues. CDR1 is SGDLS, CDR2 YYNGEE, per germline. V was cut by 0 bases and J by 0 bases, with 11 bases left in between. The CDR3 sequence is CASSVGLSTSTDTQYF. CDR3 DNA sequence: TGTGCCAGCAGCGTAGGATTGTCCACTAGCACAGATACGCAGTATTTT.

J is TRBJ2-3 and V is TRBV11-1; D is perhaps TRBD2 (6 bases). The CDR3 sequence is 16 residues long. The V end lost 6 bases, the J end lost 0 bases, and 16 bases lay between the germline ends. Germline V gene sequence: CDR1 SGHAT, CDR2 FQDESV (reference sequence). CDR3 protein: CASRAGTRSSTDTQYF. The CDR3 DNA sequence: TGTGCCAGCAGAGCCGGGACTCGTTCTAGCACAGATACGCAGTATTTT. The full variable domain, rest sourced from reference TRBV11-1 and TRBJ2-3, is EAEVAQSPRYKITEKSQAVAFWCDPISGHATLYWYRQILGQGPELLVQFQDESVVDDSQLPKDRFSAERLKGVDSTLKIQPAELGDSAMYLCASRAGTRSSTDTQYFGPGTRLTVL.

This sequence joins TRBV28 and TRBJ2-7; weak D call: TRBD1 (7 bases). Germline V gene sequence: CDR1 MDHEN, CDR2 SYDVKM. V was trimmed by 6 bases and J by 6 bases, leaving 30 bases between them. The CDR3 totals 18 residues. CDR3 in DNA: TGTGCCAGCAGAAATTTACAGGGGACAAGGGGGGACGGGGGCGAGCAGTACTTC. Its translation is CASRNLQGTRGDGGEQYF.

This clone was recorded once. The chain couples TRBV19 to TRBJ1-1, with D tentatively TRBD1 (6 bases). V was trimmed by 8 bases and J by 1 base, leaving 17 bases between them. Germline V lookup: CDR1 LNHDA, CDR2 SQIVND (reference sequence). The length of the CDR3 is 15 residues. The CDR3 reads CASVPSGARNTEAFF. In DNA form, the CDR3 reads TGTGCCAGTGTTCCTTCAGGGGCAAGGAACACTGAAGCTTTCTTT. Looking up the rest from reference TRBV19 and TRBJ1-1 gives the full variable domain: DGGITQSPKYLFRKEGQNVTLSCEQNLNHDAMYWYRQDPGQGLRLIYYSQIVNDFQKGDIAEGYSVSREKKESFPLTVTSAQKNPTAFYLCASVPSGARNTEAFFGQGTRLTVV.